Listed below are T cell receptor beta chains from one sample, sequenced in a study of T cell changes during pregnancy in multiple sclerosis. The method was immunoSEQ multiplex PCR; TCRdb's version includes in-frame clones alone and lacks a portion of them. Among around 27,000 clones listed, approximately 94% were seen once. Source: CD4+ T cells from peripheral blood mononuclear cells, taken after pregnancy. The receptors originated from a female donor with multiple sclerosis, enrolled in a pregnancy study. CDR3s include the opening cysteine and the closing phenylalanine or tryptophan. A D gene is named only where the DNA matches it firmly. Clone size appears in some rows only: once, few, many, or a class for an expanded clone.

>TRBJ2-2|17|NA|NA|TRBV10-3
TGTGCCATCGGGGGGATACCGGGAAAGGAGGACACCGGGGAGCTGTTTTTT
CAIGGIPGKEDTGELFF
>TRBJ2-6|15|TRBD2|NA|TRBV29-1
TGCAGCGTGGGGACTAGCCGTTCTGGGGCCAACGTCCTGACTTTC
CSVGTSRSGANVLTF
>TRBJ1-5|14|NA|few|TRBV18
TGTGCCAGCTCACCGGGCAGGGACAATCAGCCCCAGCATTTT
CASSPGRDNQPQHF
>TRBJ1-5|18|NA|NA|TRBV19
TGTGCCAGTAATCGTGCCAGGGGATTACTTTATAGCAATCAGCCCCAGCATTTT
CASNRARGLLYSNQPQHF
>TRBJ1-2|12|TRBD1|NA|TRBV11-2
TGTGCCAGCAGCTTCGACAGGGTTGGCTACACCTTC
CASSFDRVGYTF
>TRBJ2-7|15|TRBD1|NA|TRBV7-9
TGTGCCAGCAGCTTGCCGACAGGGAGCTCCTACGAGCAGTACTTC
CASSLPTGSSYEQYF
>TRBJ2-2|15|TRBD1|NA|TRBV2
TGTGCCAGCAGGGGGGGACAGGGGCGAGGCGGGGAGCTGTTTTTT
CASRGGQGRGGELFF
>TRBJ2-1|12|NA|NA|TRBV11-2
TGTGCCAGCAGATCATTGCAGAATGAGCAGTTCTTC
CASRSLQNEQFF
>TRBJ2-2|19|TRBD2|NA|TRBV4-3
TGCGCCAGCAGCCAAGACCTGACGGCAAGCGGGGTGTTGGCCGGGGAGCTGTTTTTT
CASSQDLTASGVLAGELFF
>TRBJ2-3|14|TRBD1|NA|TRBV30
TGTGCCTGGCCCTTAGGACAGGGACCAGATACGCAGTATTTT
CAWPLGQGPDTQYF
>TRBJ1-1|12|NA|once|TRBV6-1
TGTGCCAGCAGTAGATGGGCCACTGAAGCTTTCTTT
CASSRWATEAFF
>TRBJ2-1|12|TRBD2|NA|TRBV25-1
TGTGCCAGCACCGGGACTAGCAATGAGCAGTTCTTC
CASTGTSNEQFF
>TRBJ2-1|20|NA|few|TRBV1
TGCACCAGCAGCCACAAGGGCAGCGGCAATGGCGCAATTTCCTACAATGAGCAGTTCTTC
CTSSHKGSGNGAISYNEQFF
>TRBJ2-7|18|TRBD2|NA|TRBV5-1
TGCGCCAGCAGCACCCAACCGGGGGGGCGGGATTCCGCCTACGAGCAGTACTTC
CASSTQPGGRDSAYEQYF
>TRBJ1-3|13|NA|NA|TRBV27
TGTGCCAGCAGTTTGTCCCTCGGAAACACCATATATTTT
CASSLSLGNTIYF
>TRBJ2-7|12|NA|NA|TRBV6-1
TGTGCCAGCAGTCCCCTTAACTACGAGCAGTACTTC
CASSPLNYEQYF
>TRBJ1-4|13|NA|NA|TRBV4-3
TGCGCCAGCAGCCGGCTGACTGAAGAAAAACTGTTTTTT
CASSRLTEEKLFF
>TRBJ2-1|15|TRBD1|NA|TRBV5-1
TGCGCCAGCAGCTCGGACAGGGGTGTCATGTTAGGGCAGTTCTTC
CASSSDRGVMLGQFF
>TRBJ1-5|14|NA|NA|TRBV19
TGTGCCAGTAGTAGCTTAGGGGGCAATCAGCCCCAGCATTTT
CASSSLGGNQPQHF
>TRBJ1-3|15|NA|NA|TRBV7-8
TGTGCCAGCAGCCAATTCCGGACAGCTGGAAACACCATATATTTT
CASSQFRTAGNTIYF
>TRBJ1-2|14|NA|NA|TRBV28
TGTGCCAGCAGTTTAATCGGTATCGATGATGGCTACACCTTC
CASSLIGIDDGYTF
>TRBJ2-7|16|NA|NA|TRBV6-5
TGTGCCAGCAGTTACTCTGGGGACACCGCGGCCCACGAGCAGTACTTC
CASSYSGDTAAHEQYF
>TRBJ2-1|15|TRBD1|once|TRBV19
TGTGCCAGTACCCCGACAGGGAGCTCCTACAATGCGCAGTTCTTC
CASTPTGSSYNAQFF
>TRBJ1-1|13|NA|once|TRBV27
TGTGCCAGCAGTGAGAGGGTCTCCACTGAAGCTTTCTTT
CASSERVSTEAFF
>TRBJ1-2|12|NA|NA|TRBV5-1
TGCGCCAGCAGCTTGGATGTCACAGGGTACACCTTC
CASSLDVTGYTF
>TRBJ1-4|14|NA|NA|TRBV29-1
TGCAGCGTTGAAGGGTCAGAAACCGATGAAAAACTGTTTTTT
CSVEGSETDEKLFF
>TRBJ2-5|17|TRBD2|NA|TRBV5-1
TGCGCCAGCAGCCCCTATGTGGGGAAGGGAGGGCGAGAGACCCAGTACTTC
CASSPYVGKGGRETQYF
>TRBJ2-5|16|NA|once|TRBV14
TGTGCCAGCAGCCAAATCCGGACAATCCGTTCAGAGACCCAGTACTTC
CASSQIRTIRSETQYF
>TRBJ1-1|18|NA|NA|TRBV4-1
TGCGCCAGCAGCCAATTGTTTCATCGAGGGACTCTTGACACTGAAGCTTTCTTT
CASSQLFHRGTLDTEAFF
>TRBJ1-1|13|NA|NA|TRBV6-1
TGTGCCAGCAGTGACTATCGGAACACTGAAGCTTTCTTT
CASSDYRNTEAFF
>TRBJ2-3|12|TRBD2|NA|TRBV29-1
TGCAGCGTAGCGGGAGCGGGGGATACGCAGTATTTT
CSVAGAGDTQYF
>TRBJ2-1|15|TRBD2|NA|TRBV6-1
TGTGCCAGCAGTGGGGGACTAGCGGGATCCGATGAGCAGTTCTTC
CASSGGLAGSDEQFF
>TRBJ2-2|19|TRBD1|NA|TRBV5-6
TGTGCCAGCAGCTACCGGGACAGGGGGCCCGCCTTTTGGACCGGGGAGCTGTTTTTT
CASSYRDRGPAFWTGELFF
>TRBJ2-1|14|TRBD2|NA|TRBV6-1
TGTGCCAGCAGTGAAATTACGACCGGGACTAGCAAGTTCTTC
CASSEITTGTSKFF
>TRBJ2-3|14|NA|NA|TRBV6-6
TGTGCCAGCAGTCAGACTAGAAGCACAGATACGCAGTATTTT
CASSQTRSTDTQYF
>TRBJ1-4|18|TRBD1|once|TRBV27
TGTGCCAGCAGAAGGGGGATTAGAACAGGGACAGGGGTCGAAAAACTGTTTTTT
CASRRGIRTGTGVEKLFF
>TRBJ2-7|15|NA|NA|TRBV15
TGTGCCACCAGCAGAGATCCCGCAGTCTCCTACGAGCAGTACTTC
CATSRDPAVSYEQYF
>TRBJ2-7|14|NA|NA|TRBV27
TGTGCCAGCAGTTTATCCGGGTCCTCCTACGAGCAGTACTTC
CASSLSGSSYEQYF
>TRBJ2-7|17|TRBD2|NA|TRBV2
TGTGCCAGCAGCTTACCTTGGGCTAGCGGGAGCTCCTACGAGCAGTACTTC
CASSLPWASGSSYEQYF
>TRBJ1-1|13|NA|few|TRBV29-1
TGCAGCGTTGCTTTACTGTTGAACACTGAAGCTTTCTTT
CSVALLLNTEAFF
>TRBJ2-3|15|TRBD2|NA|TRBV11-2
TGTGCCAGCAGCTTCCTAGCGGGAGCGGCAGATACGCAGTATTTT
CASSFLAGAADTQYF
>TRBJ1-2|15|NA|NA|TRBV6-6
TGTGCCAGCAGTGCGATTGACAGCGTGGGGTATGGCTACACCTTC
CASSAIDSVGYGYTF
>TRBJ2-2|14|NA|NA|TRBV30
TGTGCCTGGAGTGTAGGAGGGAACACCGGGGAGCTGTTTTTT
CAWSVGGNTGELFF
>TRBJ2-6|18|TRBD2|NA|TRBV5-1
TGCGCCAGCAGCTTTCCCCCGGCGGGAGTCTCTGGGGCCAACGTCCTGACTTTC
CASSFPPAGVSGANVLTF
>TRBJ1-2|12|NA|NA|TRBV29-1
TGCAGCGTTGAACAGCGTAACTATGGCTACACCTTC
CSVEQRNYGYTF
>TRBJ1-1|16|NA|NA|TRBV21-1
TGTGCCAGCAGCAATTGGGGACAGTCGAGAAACACTGAAGCTTTCTTT
CASSNWGQSRNTEAFF
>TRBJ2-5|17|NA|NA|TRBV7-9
TGTGCCAGCAGCTTAGTTCTATTACAGGACGGTGGAGAGACCCAGTACTTC
CASSLVLLQDGGETQYF